This is a list of T cell receptor beta chains from one sample in a study of T cell responses to AZD1222 COVID-19 vaccine. Profiled with immunoSEQ multiplex PCR; TCRdb holds only in-frame clones, not every one. The table has about 120,000 clones, roughly 93% seen once. Source: peripheral blood, taken 28 days after the second AZD1222 dose. The receptors originated from an adult who received the AZD1222 COVID-19 vaccine. CDR3s include the opening cysteine and the closing phenylalanine or tryptophan. The D gene is left open where the match is weak. Clone sizes are given selectively: once, few, many, or a class where the clone is expanded.

clone size	D gene	V gene	J gene	CDR3 protein	CDR3 DNA
-	-	TRBV18	TRBJ2-1	CASHAIIDNEQFF	TGTGCCAGCCACGCCATAATAGACAATGAGCAGTTCTTC
-	TRBD1	TRBV2	TRBJ1-4	CASSKQGAREKLFF	TGTGCCAGCAGCAAACAGGGGGCGCGGGAAAAACTGTTTTTT
-	-	TRBV7-7	TRBJ2-2	CASSPNPGTSTGELFF	TGTGCTAGCAGCCCTAACCCCGGGACCTCCACCGGGGAGCTGTTTTTT
-	TRBD2	TRBV9	TRBJ2-7	CASSVAAGGKGEQYF	TGTGCCAGCAGCGTAGCTGCGGGGGGAAAGGGGGAGCAGTACTTC
-	-	TRBV18	TRBJ2-5	CASSPYRDGTQYF	TGTGCCAGCTCACCATACAGGGACGGGACCCAGTACTTC
-	TRBD2	TRBV6-5	TRBJ2-7	CASKRTSDSYEQYF	TGTGCCAGCAAACGGACTAGCGACTCCTACGAGCAGTACTTC
-	-	TRBV7-9	TRBJ2-7	CASSLVAGAYEQYF	TGTGCCAGCAGCTTAGTGGCAGGGGCCTACGAGCAGTACTTC
-	-	TRBV28	TRBJ1-4	CASSLGSTNEKLFF	TGTGCCAGCAGTTTGGGCTCAACTAATGAAAAACTGTTTTTT
-	-	TRBV21-1	TRBJ1-1	CASSDLQDRVGDDTEAFF	TGTGCCAGCAGCGACCTACAGGACAGGGTGGGAGATGACACTGAAGCTTTCTTT
-	-	TRBV9	TRBJ1-1	CASSPRSSRAFF	TGTGCCAGCAGCCCCCGGAGTTCTCGAGCTTTCTTT
-	-	TRBV19	TRBJ2-7	CASRGGYEQYF	TGTGCCAGTAGGGGGGGTTACGAGCAGTACTTC
few	-	TRBV6-5	TRBJ1-2	CASTRGATYGYTF	TGTGCCAGCACTAGGGGCGCAACCTATGGCTACACCTTC
few	TRBD1	TRBV5-5	TRBJ1-2	CASSLQQGNYGYTF	TGTGCCAGCAGCTTGCAACAGGGGAACTATGGCTACACCTTC
-	-	TRBV28	TRBJ1-5	CASSPVFDTLGNQPQHF	TGTGCCAGCAGTCCTGTATTTGACACTCTAGGAAATCAGCCCCAGCATTTT
-	TRBD1	TRBV19	TRBJ1-2	CASSIGDGTGDDYTF	TGTGCCAGTAGTATTGGGGATGGTACAGGGGATGACTACACCTTC
-	-	TRBV21-1	TRBJ2-7	CASSPGRNSYEQYF	TGTGCCAGCAGCCCGGGCAGGAACTCCTACGAGCAGTACTTC
-	-	TRBV21-1	TRBJ1-1	CASSPVGQVRSVSTEAFF	TGTGCCAGCAGCCCAGTGGGGCAAGTGCGGAGTGTGAGCACTGAAGCTTTCTTT
-	-	TRBV7-9	TRBJ2-7	CASSSISYEQYF	TGTGCCAGCAGCTCGATCTCCTACGAGCAGTACTTC
once	-	TRBV28	TRBJ1-1	CASHGPIGCDF	TGTGCCAGCCACGGTCCAATAGGGTGTGACTTT
few	TRBD1	TRBV15	TRBJ1-4	CATSPTRQGGGEKLFF	TGTGCCACCAGCCCAACCAGACAGGGGGGAGGCGAAAAACTGTTTTTT
once	TRBD1	TRBV10-2	TRBJ2-7	CASRSGGNYEQYF	TGCGCCAGCAGGTCAGGGGGCAACTACGAGCAGTACTTC
-	TRBD1	TRBV6-5	TRBJ1-2	CASRSTGVYGYTF	TGTGCCAGCAGATCCACAGGGGTCTATGGCTACACCTTC
-	-	TRBV18	TRBJ2-6	CASSPTYTASGANVLTF	TGTGCCAGCTCACCTACATATACCGCCTCTGGGGCCAACGTCCTGACTTTC
-	TRBD2	TRBV5-1	TRBJ2-2	CASSLDGRGLTGELFF	TGCGCCAGCAGCTTGGACGGGAGGGGACTCACCGGGGAGCTGTTTTTT
-	TRBD1	TRBV7-9	TRBJ1-2	CASSLVDRESGYTF	TGTGCCAGCAGCTTAGTAGACAGGGAGAGTGGCTACACCTTC
-	-	TRBV28	TRBJ1-2	CASSFPAGVRVGYTF	TGTGCCAGCAGTTTTCCCGCAGGGGTGAGAGTTGGCTACACCTTC
-	TRBD1	TRBV5-1	TRBJ1-4	CASSTQPGGQTEKLFF	TGCGCCAGCAGCACCCAACCAGGGGGTCAAACCGAAAAACTGTTTTTT
few	TRBD2	TRBV4-2	TRBJ2-2	CASSQLAGDTGELFF	TGTGCCAGCAGCCAACTAGCGGGAGACACCGGGGAGCTGTTTTTT
once	-	TRBV11-2	TRBJ1-2	CASSLVSGYGYTF	TGTGCCAGCAGCTTAGTGTCCGGCTATGGCTACACCTTC
-	-	TRBV19	TRBJ2-3	CASSMNGRGDTQYF	TGTGCCAGTAGTATGAACGGACGGGGAGATACGCAGTATTTT
-	-	TRBV6-5	TRBJ1-2	CASRQVASSYGYTF	TGTGCCAGTAGGCAGGTCGCAAGCTCCTATGGCTACACCTTC
-	-	TRBV5-8	TRBJ1-3	CASTLRRGPLWGNTIYF	TGTGCCAGCACCCTACGTCGCGGACCTCTCTGGGGAAACACCATATATTTT
-	TRBD1	TRBV7-3	TRBJ1-6	CASSLRAGGNSPLHF	TGTGCCAGCAGCTTAAGGGCAGGGGGAAATTCACCCCTCCACTTT
-	-	TRBV30	TRBJ1-1	CAWSTGVTEAFF	TGTGCCTGGAGTACTGGTGTCACTGAAGCTTTCTTT
-	TRBD1	TRBV4-2	TRBJ2-1	CASSQGTGEQFF	TGTGCCAGCAGCCAAGGGACAGGGGAGCAGTTCTTC
-	-	TRBV18	TRBJ1-5	CASSPIAGDQPQHF	TGTGCCAGCTCACCAATCGCAGGCGATCAGCCCCAGCATTTT
-	TRBD1	TRBV5-1	TRBJ2-7	CASSWGPGTGTEQYF	TGCGCCAGCAGCTGGGGTCCCGGGACAGGGACCGAGCAGTACTTC
-	-	TRBV15	TRBJ1-2	CATSRDQDGYGYTF	TGTGCCACCAGCAGAGACCAGGATGGGTATGGCTACACCTTC
-	-	TRBV10-3	TRBJ1-5	CAISEGVGGLYQPQHF	TGTGCCATCAGTGAGGGGGTAGGGGGACTGTATCAGCCCCAGCATTTT
-	TRBD1	TRBV18	TRBJ1-4	CASSPGQPNEKLFF	TGTGCCAGCTCACCGGGACAGCCAAATGAAAAACTGTTTTTT
-	-	TRBV28	TRBJ1-2	CASSSFGTYGYTF	TGTGCCAGCAGCTCCTTCGGCACCTATGGCTACACCTTC
-	-	TRBV5-5	TRBJ1-3	CASSSAPPGVSGNTIYF	TGTGCCAGCAGCTCAGCACCTCCGGGTGTATCTGGAAACACCATATATTTT
-	-	TRBV25-1	TRBJ2-1	CASSEFLGDRYNEQFF	TGTGCCAGCAGTGAATTTTTGGGGGACCGTTACAATGAGCAGTTCTTC
-	TRBD1	TRBV3-1/TRBV3-2	TRBJ1-2	CASSQGTGAVYGYTF	TGTGCCAGCAGCCAAGGGACAGGGGCGGTCTATGGCTACACCTTC
-	TRBD2	TRBV5-1	TRBJ2-1	CATATSGSGDEQFF	TGCGCCACCGCAACTAGCGGGAGTGGGGATGAGCAGTTCTTC
-	TRBD1	TRBV15	TRBJ1-2	CATSLKDRAYGYTF	TGTGCCACCAGTCTTAAGGACAGGGCCTATGGCTACACCTTC
-	TRBD1	TRBV5-1	TRBJ1-1	CASSSGQGSEAFF	TGCGCCAGCAGCTCAGGACAGGGGAGTGAAGCTTTCTTT
-	-	TRBV5-1	TRBJ2-2	CASSLQGNTGELFF	TGCGCCAGCAGCTTACAGGGGAACACCGGGGAGCTGTTTTTT